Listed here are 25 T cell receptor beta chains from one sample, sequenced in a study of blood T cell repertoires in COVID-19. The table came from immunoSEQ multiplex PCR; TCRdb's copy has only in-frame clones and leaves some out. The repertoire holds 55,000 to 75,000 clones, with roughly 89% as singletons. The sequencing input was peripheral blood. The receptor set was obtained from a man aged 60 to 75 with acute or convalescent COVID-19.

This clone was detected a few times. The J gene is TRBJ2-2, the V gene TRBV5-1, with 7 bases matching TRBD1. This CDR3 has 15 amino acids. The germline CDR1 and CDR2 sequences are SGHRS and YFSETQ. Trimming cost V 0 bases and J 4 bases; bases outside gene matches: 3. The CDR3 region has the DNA TGCGCCAGCAGCTTGGACAGGGGTTTCACCGGGGAGCTGTTTTTT. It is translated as CASSLDRGFTGELFF.

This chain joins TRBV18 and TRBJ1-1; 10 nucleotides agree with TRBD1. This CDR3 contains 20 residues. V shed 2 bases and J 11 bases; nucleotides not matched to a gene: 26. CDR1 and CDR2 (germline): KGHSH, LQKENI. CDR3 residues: CASSPTPLLGQGQFWPDAFF. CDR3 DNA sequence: TGTGCCAGCTCACCAACGCCCCTTCTGGGACAGGGGCAATTTTGGCCCGATGCTTTCTTT.

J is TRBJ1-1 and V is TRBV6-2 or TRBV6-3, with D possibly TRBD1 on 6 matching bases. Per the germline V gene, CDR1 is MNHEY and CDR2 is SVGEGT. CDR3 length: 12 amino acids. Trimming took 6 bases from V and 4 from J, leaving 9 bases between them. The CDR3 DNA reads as TGTGCCAGCAGCCAGACAGGCACTGAAGCTTTCTTT. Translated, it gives CASSQTGTEAFF.

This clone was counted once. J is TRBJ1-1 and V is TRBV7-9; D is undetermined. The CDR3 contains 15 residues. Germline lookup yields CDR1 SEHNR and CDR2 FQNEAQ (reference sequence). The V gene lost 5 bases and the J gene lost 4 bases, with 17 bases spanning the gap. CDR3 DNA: TGTGCCAGCAGCCCCCCGGGGAGGGTGGGCACTGAAGCTTTCTTT. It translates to CASSPPGRVGTEAFF.

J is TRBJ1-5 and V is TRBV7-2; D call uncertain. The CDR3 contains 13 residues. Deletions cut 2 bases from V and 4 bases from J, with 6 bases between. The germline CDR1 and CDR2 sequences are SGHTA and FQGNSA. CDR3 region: CASSLTGNQPQHF. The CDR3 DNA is TGTGCCAGCAGCTTAACGGGAAATCAGCCCCAGCATTTT.

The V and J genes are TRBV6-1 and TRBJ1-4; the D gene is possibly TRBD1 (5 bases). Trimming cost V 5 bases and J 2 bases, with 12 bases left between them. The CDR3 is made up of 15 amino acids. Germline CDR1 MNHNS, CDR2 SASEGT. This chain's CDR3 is CASSPPGWTNEKLFF. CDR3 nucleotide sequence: TGTGCCAGCAGTCCCCCAGGGTGGACTAATGAAAAACTGTTTTTT.

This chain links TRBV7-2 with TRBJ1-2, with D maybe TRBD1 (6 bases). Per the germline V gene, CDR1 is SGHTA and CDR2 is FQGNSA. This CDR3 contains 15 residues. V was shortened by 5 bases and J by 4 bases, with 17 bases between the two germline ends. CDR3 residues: CASSNSGTPLYGYTF. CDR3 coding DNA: TGTGCCAGCAGCAATAGTGGGACACCCCTCTATGGCTACACCTTC. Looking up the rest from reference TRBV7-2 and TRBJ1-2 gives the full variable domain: GAGVSQSPSNKVTEKGKDVELRCDPISGHTALYWYRQSLGQGLEFLIYFQGNSAPDKSGLPSDRFSAERTGGSVSTLTIQRTQQEDSAVYLCASSNSGTPLYGYTFGSGTRLTVV.

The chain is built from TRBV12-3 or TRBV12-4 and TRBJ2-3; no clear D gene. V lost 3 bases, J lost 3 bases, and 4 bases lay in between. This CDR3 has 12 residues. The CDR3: CASSLRTDTQYF. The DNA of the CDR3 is TGTGCCAGCAGTTTGCGGACAGATACGCAGTATTTT.

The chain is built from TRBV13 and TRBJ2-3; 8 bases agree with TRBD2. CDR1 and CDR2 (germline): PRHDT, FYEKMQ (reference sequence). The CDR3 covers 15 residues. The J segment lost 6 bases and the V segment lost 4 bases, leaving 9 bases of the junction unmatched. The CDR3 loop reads CASSSGVAGSDTQYF. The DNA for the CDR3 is TGTGCCAGCAGCTCGGGAGTAGCGGGGTCGGATACGCAGTATTTT.

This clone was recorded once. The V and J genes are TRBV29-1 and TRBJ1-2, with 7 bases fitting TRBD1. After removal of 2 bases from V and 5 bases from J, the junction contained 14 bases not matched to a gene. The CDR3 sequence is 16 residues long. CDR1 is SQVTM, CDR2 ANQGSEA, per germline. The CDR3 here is CSVELEGAPGIYGYTF. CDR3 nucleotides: TGCAGCGTTGAATTGGAGGGGGCGCCTGGAATATATGGCTACACCTTC.

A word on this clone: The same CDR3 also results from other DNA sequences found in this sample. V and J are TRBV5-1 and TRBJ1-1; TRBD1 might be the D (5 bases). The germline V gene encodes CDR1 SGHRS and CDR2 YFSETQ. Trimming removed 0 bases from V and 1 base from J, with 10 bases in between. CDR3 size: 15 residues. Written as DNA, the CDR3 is TGCGCCAGCAGCTTGGCCGGGACTGAGAACACTGAAGCTTTCTTT. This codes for CASSLAGTENTEAFF.

CDR3 sequence (DNA): TGCGCCAGCAGCTTACAGGGTGGGACTGAAGCTTTCTTT. It yields the protein CASSLQGGTEAFF. The chain joins TRBV5-1 to TRBJ1-1; TRBD1 is a possible D gene (6 bases). The CDR3 spans 13 residues. The V end lost 2 bases, the J end lost 5 bases, and 10 bases lay between the germline ends. Germline CDR1 is SGHRS and CDR2 is YFSETQ. The whole variable domain, filled in from reference TRBV5-1 and TRBJ1-1, reads KAGVTQTPRYLIKTRGQQVTLSCSPISGHRSVSWYQQTPGQGLQFLFEYFSETQRNKGNFPGRFSGRQFSNSRSEMNVSTLELGDSALYLCASSLQGGTEAFFGQGTRLTVV.

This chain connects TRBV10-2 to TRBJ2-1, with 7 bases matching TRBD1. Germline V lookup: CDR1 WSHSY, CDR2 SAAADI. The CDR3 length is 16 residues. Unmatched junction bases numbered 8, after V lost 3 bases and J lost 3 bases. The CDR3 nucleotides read TGCGCCAGCAGTGATGCCCCGGGACAGCACTACAATGAGCAGTTCTTC. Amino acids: CASSDAPGQHYNEQFF.

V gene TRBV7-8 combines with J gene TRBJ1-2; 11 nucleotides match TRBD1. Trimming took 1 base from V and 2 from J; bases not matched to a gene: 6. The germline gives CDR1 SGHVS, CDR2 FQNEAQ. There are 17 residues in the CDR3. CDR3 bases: TGTGCCAGCAGCTTAGTGGGACAGGGGGTGAGGAACTATGGCTACACCTTC. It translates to CASSLVGQGVRNYGYTF.

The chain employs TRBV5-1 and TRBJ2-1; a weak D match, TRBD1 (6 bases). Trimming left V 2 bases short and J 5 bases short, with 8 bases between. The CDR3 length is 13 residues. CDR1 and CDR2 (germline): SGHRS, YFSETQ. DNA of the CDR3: TGCGCCAGCAGCTTAAACAGGGACAATGAGCAGTTCTTC. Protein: CASSLNRDNEQFF.

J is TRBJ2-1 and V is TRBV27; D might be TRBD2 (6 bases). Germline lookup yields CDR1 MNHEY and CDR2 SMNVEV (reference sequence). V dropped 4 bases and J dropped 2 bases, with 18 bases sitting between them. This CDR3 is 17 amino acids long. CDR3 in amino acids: CASSSPSGVRPYNEQFF. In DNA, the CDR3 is TGTGCCAGCAGTTCGCCATCGGGGGTAAGACCCTACAATGAGCAGTTCTTC.

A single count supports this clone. The CDR3 is CASSKTQDTEAFF. The CDR3 DNA follows: TGTGCCAGCAGTAAGACCCAGGACACTGAAGCTTTCTTT. The V and J genes are TRBV6-6 and TRBJ1-1; D is ambiguous. Trimming shortened V by 5 bases and J by 3 bases, and 10 bases separated the two germline ends. Germline assignment: CDR1 MNHNY and CDR2 SVGAGI (reference sequence). The CDR3 extends over 13 amino acids.

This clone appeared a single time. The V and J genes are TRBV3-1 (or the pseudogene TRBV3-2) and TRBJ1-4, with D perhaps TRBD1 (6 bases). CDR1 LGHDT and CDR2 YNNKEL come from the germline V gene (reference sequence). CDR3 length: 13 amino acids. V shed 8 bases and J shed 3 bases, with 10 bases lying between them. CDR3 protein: CASGGSSNEKLFF. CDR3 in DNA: TGTGCCAGCGGGGGCAGTTCTAATGAAAAACTGTTTTTT.

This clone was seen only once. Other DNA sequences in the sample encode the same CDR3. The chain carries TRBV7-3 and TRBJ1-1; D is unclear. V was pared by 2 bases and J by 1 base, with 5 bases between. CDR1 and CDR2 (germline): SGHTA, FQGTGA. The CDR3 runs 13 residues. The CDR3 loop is CASSLRGNTEAFF. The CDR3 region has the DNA TGTGCCAGCAGCTTACGCGGGAACACTGAAGCTTTCTTT.

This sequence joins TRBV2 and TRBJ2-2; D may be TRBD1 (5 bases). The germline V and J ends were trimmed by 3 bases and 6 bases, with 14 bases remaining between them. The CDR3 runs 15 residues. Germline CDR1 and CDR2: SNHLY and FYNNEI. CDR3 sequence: CASSDWGQGSGELFF. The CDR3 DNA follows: TGTGCCAGCAGTGATTGGGGCCAGGGTTCCGGGGAGCTGTTTTTT.

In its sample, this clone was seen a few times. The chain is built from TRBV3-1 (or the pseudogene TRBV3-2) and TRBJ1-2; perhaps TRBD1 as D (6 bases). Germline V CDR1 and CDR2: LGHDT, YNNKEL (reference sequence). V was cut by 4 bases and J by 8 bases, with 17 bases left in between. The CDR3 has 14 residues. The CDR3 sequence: CASSREDRLVGYTF. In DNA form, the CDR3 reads TGTGCCAGCAGCCGAGAAGACAGGCTCGTGGGCTACACCTTC.

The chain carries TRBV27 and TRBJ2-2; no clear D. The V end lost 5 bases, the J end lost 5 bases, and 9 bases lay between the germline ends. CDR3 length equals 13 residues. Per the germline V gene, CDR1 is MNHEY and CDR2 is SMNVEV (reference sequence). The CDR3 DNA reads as TGTGCCAGCAGTACAAAAACGACCGGGGAGCTGTTTTTT. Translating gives CASSTKTTGELFF.

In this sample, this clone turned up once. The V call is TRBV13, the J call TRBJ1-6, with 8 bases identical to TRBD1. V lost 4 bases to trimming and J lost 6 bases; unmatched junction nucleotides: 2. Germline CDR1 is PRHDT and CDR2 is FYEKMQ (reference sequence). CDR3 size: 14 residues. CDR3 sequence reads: CASSWDRTNSPLHF. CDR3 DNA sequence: TGTGCCAGCAGCTGGGACAGGACTAATTCACCCCTCCACTTT.

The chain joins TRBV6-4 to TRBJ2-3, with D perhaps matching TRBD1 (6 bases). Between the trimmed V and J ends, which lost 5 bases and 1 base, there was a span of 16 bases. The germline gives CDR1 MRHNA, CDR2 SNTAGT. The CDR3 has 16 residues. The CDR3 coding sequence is TGTGCCAGCAGTCCCAACAGGGCCGGGGGCACAGATACGCAGTATTTT. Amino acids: CASSPNRAGGTDTQYF.

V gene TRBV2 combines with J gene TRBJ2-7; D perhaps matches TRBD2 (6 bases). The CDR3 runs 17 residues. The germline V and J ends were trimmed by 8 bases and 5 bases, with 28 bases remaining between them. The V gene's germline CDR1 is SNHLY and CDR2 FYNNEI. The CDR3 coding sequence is TGTGCCAGCGCTGAGGTTGGGGGGAAGTTATCCTTCCACGAGCAGTACTTC. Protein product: CASAEVGGKLSFHEQYF.